This TCR beta chain is drawn from a study of long-term antiretroviral therapy in people with HIV. Study findings and constraints: Sampling of blood ran from about 2004 to 2018, and older ART regimens were possibly in use.

It was in the United States that all participants with HIV were treated. Assay version v3.0 of immunoSEQ was used, and it was run at survey level. This table comes from immunoSEQ multiplex PCR, and its TCRdb copy is limited to in-frame clones, with some not included. Here the sample spans tens of thousands of clones, approximately 80% being singletons. Comments on this clone: Its antigen is unidentified.

This sample comprised unsorted PBMCs, obtained 0.5 years before starting antiretroviral therapy. The TCR was taken from a man aged 40-50 years with HIV.

CDR3 nucleotide sequence: TGTGCCAGCAGCCAACTACAATTCTACGAGCAGTACTTC. Protein: CASSQLQFYEQYF. The V call is TRBV4-2, the J call TRBJ2-7; no clear D gene. Trimming cost V 2 bases and J 3 bases, with 8 bases left between them. Germline V gene lookup returns CDR1 LGHNA and CDR2 YNFKEQ. The CDR3 has 13 amino acids.